The count of the clone carrying this T cell receptor (beta chain) is one. What it binds is unknown. Since a much larger clone is just one base distant, this may be a read error. V lost 6 bases to trimming and J lost 4 bases, with 15 bases between them. The CDR3 runs to 14 residues. The data stem from a study of blood T cells in healthy people across ages. The study's findings and limits: Roughly linear declines in TCR beta diversity per million T cells occurred with age.

Primed by a sample-barcoded 5' primer and a J-beta primer mix, a second PCR proceeded for roughly 7 to 12 cycles. MiXCR, applied by TCRdb to the 5' RACE reads, yields one record per CDR3 protein. The table has 1.8 million or so distinct CDR3 sequences, about two fifths seen once. The clonotype was recovered from a human donor in good health. The J gene is TRBJ2-5, the V gene TRBV12-3 or TRBV12-4; D possibly matches TRBD1 or TRBD2 (5 bases each). The sequenced sample was blood. The CDR3 sequence is CASRPNTGRETQYF. The CDR3 DNA is TGTGCCAGCAGACCTAACACGGGGCGAGAGACCCAGTACTTC.